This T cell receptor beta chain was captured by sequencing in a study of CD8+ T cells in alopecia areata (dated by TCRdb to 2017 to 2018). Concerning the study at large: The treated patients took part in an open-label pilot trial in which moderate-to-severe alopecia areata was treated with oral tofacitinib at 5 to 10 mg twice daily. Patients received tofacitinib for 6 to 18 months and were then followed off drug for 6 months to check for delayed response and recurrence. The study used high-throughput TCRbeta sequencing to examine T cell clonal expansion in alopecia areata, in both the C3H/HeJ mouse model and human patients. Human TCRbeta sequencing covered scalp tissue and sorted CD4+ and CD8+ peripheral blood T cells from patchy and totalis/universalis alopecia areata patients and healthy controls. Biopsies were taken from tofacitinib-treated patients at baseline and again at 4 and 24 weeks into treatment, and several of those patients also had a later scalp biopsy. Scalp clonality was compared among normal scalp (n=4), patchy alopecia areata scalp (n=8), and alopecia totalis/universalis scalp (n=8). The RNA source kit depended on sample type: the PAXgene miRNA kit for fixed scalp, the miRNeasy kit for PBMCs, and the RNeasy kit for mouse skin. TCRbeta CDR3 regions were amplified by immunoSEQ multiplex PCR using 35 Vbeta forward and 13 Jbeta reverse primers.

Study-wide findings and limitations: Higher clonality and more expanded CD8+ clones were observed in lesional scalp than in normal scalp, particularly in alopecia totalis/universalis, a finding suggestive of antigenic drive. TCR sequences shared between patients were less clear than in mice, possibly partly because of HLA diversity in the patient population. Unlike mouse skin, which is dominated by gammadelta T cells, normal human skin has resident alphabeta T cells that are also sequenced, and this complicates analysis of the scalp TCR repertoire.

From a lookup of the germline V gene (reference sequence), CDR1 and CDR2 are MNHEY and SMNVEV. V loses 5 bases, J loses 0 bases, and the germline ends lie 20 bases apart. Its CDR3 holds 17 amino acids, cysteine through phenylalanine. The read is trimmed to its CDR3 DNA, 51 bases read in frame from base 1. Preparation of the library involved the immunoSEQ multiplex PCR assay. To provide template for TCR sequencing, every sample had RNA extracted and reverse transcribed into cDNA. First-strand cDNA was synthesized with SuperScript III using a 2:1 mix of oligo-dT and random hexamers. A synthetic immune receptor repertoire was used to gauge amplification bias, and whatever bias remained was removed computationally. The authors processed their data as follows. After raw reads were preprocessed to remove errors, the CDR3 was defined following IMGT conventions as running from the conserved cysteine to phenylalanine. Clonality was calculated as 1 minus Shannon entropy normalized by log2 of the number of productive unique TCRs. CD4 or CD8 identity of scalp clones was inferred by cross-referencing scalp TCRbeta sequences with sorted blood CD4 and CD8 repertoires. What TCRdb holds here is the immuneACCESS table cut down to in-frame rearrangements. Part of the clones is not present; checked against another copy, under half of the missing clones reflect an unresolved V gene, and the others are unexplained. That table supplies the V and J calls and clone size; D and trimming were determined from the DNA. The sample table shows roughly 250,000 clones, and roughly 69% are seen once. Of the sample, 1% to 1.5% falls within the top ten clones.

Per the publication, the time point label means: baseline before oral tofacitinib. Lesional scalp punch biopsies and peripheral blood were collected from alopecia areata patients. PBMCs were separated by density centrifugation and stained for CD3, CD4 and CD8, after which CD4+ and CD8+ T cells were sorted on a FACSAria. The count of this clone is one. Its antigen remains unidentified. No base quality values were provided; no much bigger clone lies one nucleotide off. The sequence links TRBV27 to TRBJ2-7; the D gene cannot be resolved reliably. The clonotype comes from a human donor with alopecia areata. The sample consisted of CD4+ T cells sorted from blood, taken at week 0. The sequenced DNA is TGTGCCAGCAGTCCGCTAATAAAGTTGGCCAGCTCCTACGAGCAGTACTTC. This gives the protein CASSPLIKLASSYEQYF.